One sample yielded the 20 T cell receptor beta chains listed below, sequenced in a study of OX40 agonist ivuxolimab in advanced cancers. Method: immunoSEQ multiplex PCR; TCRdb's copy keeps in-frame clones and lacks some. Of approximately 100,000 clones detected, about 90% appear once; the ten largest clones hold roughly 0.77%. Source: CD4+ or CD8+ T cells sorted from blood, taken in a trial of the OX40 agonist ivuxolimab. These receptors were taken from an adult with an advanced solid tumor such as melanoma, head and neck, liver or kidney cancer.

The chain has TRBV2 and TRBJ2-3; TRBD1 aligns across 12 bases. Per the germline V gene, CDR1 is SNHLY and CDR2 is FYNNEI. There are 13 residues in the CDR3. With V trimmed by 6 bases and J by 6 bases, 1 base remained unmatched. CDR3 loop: CASRGQGADTQYF. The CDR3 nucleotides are TGTGCCAGCAGGGGACAGGGGGCGGATACGCAGTATTTT.

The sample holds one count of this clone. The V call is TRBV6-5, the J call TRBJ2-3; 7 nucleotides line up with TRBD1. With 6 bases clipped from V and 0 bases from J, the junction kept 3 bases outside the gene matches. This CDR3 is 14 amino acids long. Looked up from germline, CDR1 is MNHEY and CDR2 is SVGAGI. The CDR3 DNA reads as TGTGCCAGCAGCCGGGACAGAAGCACAGATACGCAGTATTTT. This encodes CASSRDRSTDTQYF.

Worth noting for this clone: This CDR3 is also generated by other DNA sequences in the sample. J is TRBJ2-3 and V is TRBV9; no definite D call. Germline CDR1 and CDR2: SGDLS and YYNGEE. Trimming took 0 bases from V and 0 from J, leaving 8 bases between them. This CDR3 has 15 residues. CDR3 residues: CASSVGGVSTDTQYF. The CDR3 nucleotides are TGTGCCAGCAGCGTAGGTGGGGTTAGCACAGATACGCAGTATTTT. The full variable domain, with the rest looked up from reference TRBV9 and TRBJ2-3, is DSGVTQTPKHLITATGQRVTLRCSPRSGDLSVYWYQQSLDQGLQFLIQYYNGEERAKGNILERFSAQQFPDLHSELNLSSLELGDSALYFCASSVGGVSTDTQYFGPGTRLTVL.

For the CDR3, the DNA is TGTGCCAGCAGTCCCCATCTGCGAGGCTACACCTTC. Amino acid sequence: CASSPHLRGYTF. The chain recombines TRBV28 with TRBJ1-2; D unclear. The CDR3 totals 12 residues. V was cut by 5 bases and J by 8 bases, with 12 bases left in between. The germline V gene has CDR1 MDHEN and CDR2 SYDVKM.

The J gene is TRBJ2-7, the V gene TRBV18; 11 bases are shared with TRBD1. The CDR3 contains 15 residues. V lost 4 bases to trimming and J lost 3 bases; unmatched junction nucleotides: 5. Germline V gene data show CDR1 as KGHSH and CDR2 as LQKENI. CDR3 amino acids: CASSHGTGGDYEQYF. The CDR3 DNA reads TGTGCCAGCTCACACGGGACAGGGGGGGACTACGAGCAGTACTTC.

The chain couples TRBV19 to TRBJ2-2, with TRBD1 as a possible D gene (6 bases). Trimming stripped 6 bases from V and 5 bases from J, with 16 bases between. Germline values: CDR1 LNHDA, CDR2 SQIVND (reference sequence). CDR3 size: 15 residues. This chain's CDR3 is CASSTYRVGTGELFF. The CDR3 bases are TGTGCCAGTAGCACCTACAGGGTTGGAACCGGGGAGCTGTTTTTT.

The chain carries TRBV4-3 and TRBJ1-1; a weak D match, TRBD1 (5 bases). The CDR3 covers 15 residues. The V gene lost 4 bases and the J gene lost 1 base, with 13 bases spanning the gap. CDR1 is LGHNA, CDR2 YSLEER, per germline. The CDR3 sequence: CASSPEQVRNTEAFF. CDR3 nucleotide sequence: TGCGCCAGCAGCCCTGAACAGGTTCGGAACACTGAAGCTTTCTTT.

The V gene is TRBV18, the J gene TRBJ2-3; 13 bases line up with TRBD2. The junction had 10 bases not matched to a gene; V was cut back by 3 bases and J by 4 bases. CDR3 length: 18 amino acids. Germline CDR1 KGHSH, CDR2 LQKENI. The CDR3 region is CASSPRGLAGLGADTQYF. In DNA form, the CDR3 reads TGTGCCAGCTCACCTCGGGGACTAGCGGGGCTGGGGGCAGATACGCAGTATTTT.

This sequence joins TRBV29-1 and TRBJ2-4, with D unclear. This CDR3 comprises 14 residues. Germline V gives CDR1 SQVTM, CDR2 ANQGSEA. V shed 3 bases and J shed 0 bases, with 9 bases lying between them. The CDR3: CSVEGILAKNIQYF. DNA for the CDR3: TGCAGCGTTGAGGGGATCCTAGCCAAAAACATTCAGTACTTC.

As DNA, the CDR3 is TGCGCCAGCAGCTTTGTAGGACACAACACAGATACGCAGTATTTT. The encoded protein is CASSFVGHNTDTQYF. The rearrangement links TRBV5-1 to TRBJ2-3; possible D gene TRBD1, 5 bases. The CDR3 extends over 15 amino acids. CDR1 is SGHRS, CDR2 YFSETQ, per germline. V was trimmed by 2 bases and J by 2 bases, leaving 12 bases between them.

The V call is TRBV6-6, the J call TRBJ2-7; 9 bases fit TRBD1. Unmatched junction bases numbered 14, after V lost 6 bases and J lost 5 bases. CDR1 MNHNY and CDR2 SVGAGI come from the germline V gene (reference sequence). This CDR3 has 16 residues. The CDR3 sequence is CASRDKTGQGGHEQYF. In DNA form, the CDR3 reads TGTGCCAGCAGGGACAAAACGGGACAGGGAGGCCACGAGCAGTACTTC.

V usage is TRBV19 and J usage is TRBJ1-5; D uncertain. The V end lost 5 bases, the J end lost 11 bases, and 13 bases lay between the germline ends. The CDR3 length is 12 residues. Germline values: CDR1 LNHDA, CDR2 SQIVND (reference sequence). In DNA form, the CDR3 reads TGTGCCAGTAGTGTCGGGCCCTTGGCCCAGCATTTT. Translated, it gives CASSVGPLAQHF.

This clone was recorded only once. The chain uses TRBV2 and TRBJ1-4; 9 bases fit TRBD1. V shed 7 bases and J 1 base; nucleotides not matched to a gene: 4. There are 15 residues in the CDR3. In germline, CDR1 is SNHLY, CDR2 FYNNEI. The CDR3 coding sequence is TGTGCCAGCAATGACAGGGGGTTAACTAATGAAAAACTGTTTTTT. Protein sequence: CASNDRGLTNEKLFF.

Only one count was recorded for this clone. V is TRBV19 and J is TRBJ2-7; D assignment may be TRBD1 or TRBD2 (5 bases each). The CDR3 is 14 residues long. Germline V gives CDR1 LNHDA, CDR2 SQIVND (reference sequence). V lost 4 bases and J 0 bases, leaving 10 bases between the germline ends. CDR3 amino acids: CASSTSGGSYEQYF. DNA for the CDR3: TGTGCCAGTAGTACCAGTGGGGGCTCCTACGAGCAGTACTTC.

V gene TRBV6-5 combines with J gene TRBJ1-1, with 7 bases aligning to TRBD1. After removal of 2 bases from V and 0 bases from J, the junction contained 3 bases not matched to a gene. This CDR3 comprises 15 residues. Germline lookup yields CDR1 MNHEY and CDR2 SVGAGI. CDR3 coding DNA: TGTGCCAGCAGTTACGGACAGGCCCTGAACACTGAAGCTTTCTTT. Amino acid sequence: CASSYGQALNTEAFF.

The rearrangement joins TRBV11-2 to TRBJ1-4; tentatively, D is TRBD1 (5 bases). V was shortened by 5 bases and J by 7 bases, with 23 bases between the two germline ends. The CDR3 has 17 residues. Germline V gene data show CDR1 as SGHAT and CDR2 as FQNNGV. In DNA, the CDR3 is TGTGCCAGCAGCCCCTCCGCCGGGGCCGGATGGTTTGAAAAACTGTTTTTT. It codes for CASSPSAGAGWFEKLFF. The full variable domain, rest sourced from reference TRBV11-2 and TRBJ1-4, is EAGVAQSPRYKIIEKRQSVAFWCNPISGHATLYWYQQILGQGPKLLIQFQNNGVVDDSQLPKDRFSAERLKGVDSTLKIQPAKLEDSAVYLCASSPSAGAGWFEKLFFGSGTQLSVL.

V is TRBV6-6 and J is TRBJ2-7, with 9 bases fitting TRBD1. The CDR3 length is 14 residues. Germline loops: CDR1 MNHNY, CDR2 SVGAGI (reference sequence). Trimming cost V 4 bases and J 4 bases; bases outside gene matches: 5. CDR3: CASSWGTGSYEQYF. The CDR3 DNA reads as TGTGCCAGCAGTTGGGGGACAGGGTCATACGAGCAGTACTTC.

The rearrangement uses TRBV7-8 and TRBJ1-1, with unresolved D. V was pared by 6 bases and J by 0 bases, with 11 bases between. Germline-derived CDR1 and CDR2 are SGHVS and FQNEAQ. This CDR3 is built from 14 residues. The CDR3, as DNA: TGTGCCAGCAGGTCTGACAACCTGAACACTGAAGCTTTCTTT. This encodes CASRSDNLNTEAFF.

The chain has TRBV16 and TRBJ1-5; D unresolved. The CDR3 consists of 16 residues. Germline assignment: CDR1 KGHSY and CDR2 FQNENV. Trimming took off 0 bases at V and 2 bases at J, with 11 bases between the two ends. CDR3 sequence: CASSQSIGSGNQPQHF. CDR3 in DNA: TGTGCCAGCAGCCAATCGATCGGGAGTGGCAATCAGCCCCAGCATTTT.

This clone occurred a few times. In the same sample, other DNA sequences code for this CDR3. As DNA, the CDR3 is TGCGCCAGCAGCCAAGGTCAGGGGTGGGAGACCCAGTACTTC. Translating it yields CASSQGQGWETQYF. The chain uses TRBV4-3 and TRBJ2-5, with D maybe TRBD1 (6 bases). Germline CDR1 reads LGHNA; CDR2 reads YSLEER. The CDR3 is 14 amino acids. V was trimmed by 1 base and J by 5 bases, leaving 11 bases between them.